The TCR beta chain described here comes from a study of response to subunit inactivated influenza vaccine. A single record per CDR3 protein comes from TCRdb applying MiXCR to the RT-PCR reads. The profile shows about 800,000 distinct CDR3 sequences, over 20% of them singletons. This clonotype was picked up many times. CDR3 length: 11 amino acids. V shed 5 bases and J shed 5 bases, with 3 bases lying between them. The V gene's germline CDR1 is SGHVS and CDR2 FQNEAQ. This TCR came from a man aged 50 or older who received an inactivated influenza vaccine. The material sequenced was PBMCs from blood, taken around 5 days after vaccination. The chain uses TRBV7-8 and TRBJ2-2; D is ambiguous. The DNA for the CDR3 is TGTGCCAGCAGCGAAACCGGGGAGCTGTTTTTT. Translated, it gives CASSETGELFF.